This TCR beta chain was profiled in a study of radiotherapy plus CTLA-4 blockade in lung cancer (dated by TCRdb to about 2018). About the investigation overall: Among enrolled patients, under 20% had an objective response and roughly 30% reached disease control. On the study overall, not on this receptor specifically: After treatment with radiotherapy and ipilimumab, TCR clones that came from tumors expanded in the peripheral blood. Increased serum interferon-beta after radiation, together with early dynamic changes in blood T cell clones, were reported to be the strongest predictors of response.

As regards this clone: What antigen it recognizes has not been identified. It has no much larger one-base neighbor in the sample; base qualities were not kept.

Library method: the immunoSEQ multiplex PCR assay. Imported from immuneACCESS, the table was reduced by TCRdb to in-frame sequences with V and J called. These copies leave out some clones; in studies compared against another copy, an unresolved V gene accounts for under half, and the cause of the remainder is not known. This sample lists approximately 85,000 clones; approximately 80% were detected once. Roughly 15% of the sample comes from the top ten. The junction carries 11 bases between V and J, which are trimmed by 2 bases and 0 bases respectively. The CDR3 spans 15 residues, from the cysteine through the phenylalanine. CDR3 DNA only is kept here, 45 bases in frame from base 1. CDR1 and CDR2, per the germline V gene, are SGDLS and YYNGEE. In this study, focal radiation therapy paired with CTLA-4 blockade (ipilimumab) was tested in patients who had chemo-refractory metastatic non-small-cell lung cancer.

The sequence came from a human donor with non-small cell lung cancer that progressed on radiotherapy plus ipilimumab. Here the chain combines TRBV9 and TRBJ2-5; the D gene cannot be named for sure. The sample here was peripheral blood, taken from a patient treated with radiotherapy plus ipilimumab. The DNA reads as follows: TGTGCCAGCAGCGTTTCTGGCCTGGACCAAGAGACCCAGTACTTC. It translates as CASSVSGLDQETQYF.